The table lists the clone carrying this TCR beta chain with a few counts. What it binds is unknown. The sample originates from a study of tumor-infiltrating lymphocytes in primary liver carcinoma. General study points: Bulk samples went unsorted, so CD4+ and CD8+ repertoires were not compared.

They got blood RNA out of unsorted whole blood and also pulled out germline DNA. The investigators made TCR beta cDNA from around 530 ng total RNA, using a constant-region primer. A slightly modified ARM-PCR protocol with three nested multiplex PCR rounds produced these TCR beta libraries. TCRdb reprocessed the multiplex PCR reads via MiXCR and lists one record per CDR3 protein. The sample has about 180,000 distinct CDR3 sequences, 60% seen once. This clonotype was sampled from a man aged 40-49 years with primary liver carcinoma and hepatitis B virus infection. The sequencing sample was made of peripheral blood.

CDR3 sequence reads: CASSYGPIETQYF. The CDR3 DNA sequence: TGTGCCAGCAGTTACGGCCCCATAGAGACCCAGTACTTC. The gene calls are TRBV6-5 and TRBJ2-5; D gene unclear. V dropped 2 bases and J dropped 4 bases, with 8 bases sitting between them. The CDR3 sequence is 13 residues long. Per germline, CDR1 MNHEY and CDR2 SVGAGI.